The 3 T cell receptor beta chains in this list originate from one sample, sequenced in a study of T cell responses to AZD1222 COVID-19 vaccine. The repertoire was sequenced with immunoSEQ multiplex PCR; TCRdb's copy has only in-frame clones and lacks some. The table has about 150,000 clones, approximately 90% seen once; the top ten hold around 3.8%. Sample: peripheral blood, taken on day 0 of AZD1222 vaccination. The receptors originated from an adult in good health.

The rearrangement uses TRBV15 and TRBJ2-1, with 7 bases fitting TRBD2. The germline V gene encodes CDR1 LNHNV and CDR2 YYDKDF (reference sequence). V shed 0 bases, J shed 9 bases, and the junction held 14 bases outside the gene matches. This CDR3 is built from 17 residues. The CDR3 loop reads CATSRDLGSSGWGEQFF. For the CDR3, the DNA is TGTGCCACCAGCAGAGATCTTGGTTCTAGCGGATGGGGTGAGCAGTTCTTC. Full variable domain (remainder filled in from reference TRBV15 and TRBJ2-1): DAMVIQNPRYQVTQFGKPVTLSCSQTLNHNVMYWYQQKSSQAPKLLFHYYDKDFNNEADTPDNFQSRRPNTSFCFLDIRSPGLGDTAMYLCATSRDLGSSGWGEQFFGPGTRLTVL.

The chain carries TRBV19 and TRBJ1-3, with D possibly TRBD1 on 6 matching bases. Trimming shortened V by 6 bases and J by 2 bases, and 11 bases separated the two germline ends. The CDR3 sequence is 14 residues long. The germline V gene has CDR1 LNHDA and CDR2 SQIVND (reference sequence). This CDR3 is CASRRGAAGNTIYF. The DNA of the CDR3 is TGTGCCAGTAGACGGGGGGCGGCTGGAAACACCATATATTTT. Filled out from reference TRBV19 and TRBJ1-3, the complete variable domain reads DGGITQSPKYLFRKEGQNVTLSCEQNLNHDAMYWYRQDPGQGLRLIYYSQIVNDFQKGDIAEGYSVSREKKESFPLTVTSAQKNPTAFYLCASRRGAAGNTIYFGEGSWLTVV.

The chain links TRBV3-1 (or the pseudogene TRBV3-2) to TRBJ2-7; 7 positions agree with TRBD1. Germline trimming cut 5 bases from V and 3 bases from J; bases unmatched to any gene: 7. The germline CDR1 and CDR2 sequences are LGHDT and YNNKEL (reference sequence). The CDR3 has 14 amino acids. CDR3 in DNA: TGTGCCAGCAGCAGGGGACAGAGACTCTACGAGCAGTACTTC. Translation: CASSRGQRLYEQYF.